This T cell receptor (beta chain) was sequenced during a study of T cells after yellow fever vaccination. MiXCR was run by TCRdb on the 5' RACE reads, yielding one entry per CDR3 protein. The data show under 400,000 distinct CDR3 sequences, around a tenth seen once. J was trimmed by 0 bases and V by 0 bases; bases with no gene match: 1. The CDR3 has 15 amino acids. CDR1 is SGHNT and CDR2 is YYREEE in the germline V gene (reference sequence). This clonotype came up a few times. The TCR sequence derives from a man between 18 and 35 years old who received the YFV17D yellow fever vaccine. This chain connects TRBV5-4 to TRBJ2-7; 9 nucleotides line up with TRBD2. This material consisted of PBMCs, taken on the day of the first yellow fever vaccination. CDR3 in amino acids: CASSLAAGGSYEQYF. CDR3 nucleotide sequence: TGTGCCAGCAGCTTGGCAGCGGGGGGCTCCTACGAGCAGTACTTC.